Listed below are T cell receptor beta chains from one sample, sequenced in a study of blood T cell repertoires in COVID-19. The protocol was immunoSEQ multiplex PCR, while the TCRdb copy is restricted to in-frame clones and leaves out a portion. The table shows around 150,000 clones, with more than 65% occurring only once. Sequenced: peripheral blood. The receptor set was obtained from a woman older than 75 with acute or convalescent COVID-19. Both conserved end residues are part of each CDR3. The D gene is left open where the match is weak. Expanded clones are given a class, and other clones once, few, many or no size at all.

cdr3_nt: TGCAGTGCCGGGTTAATGGCCACCGGGGAGCTGTTTTTT
cdr3_aa: CSAGLMATGELFF
d_call: .
clone_size: .
j_call: TRBJ2-2
v_call: TRBV29-1

cdr3_nt: TGTGCCAGCAGCTCGGGACAAGCCTATGGCTACACCTTC
cdr3_aa: CASSSGQAYGYTF
d_call: .
clone_size: .
j_call: TRBJ1-2
v_call: TRBV12-3/TRBV12-4

cdr3_nt: TGTGCCAGCAGTTCTGGGACAGGTAGAAATTCACCCCTCCACTTT
cdr3_aa: CASSSGTGRNSPLHF
d_call: TRBD1
clone_size: .
j_call: TRBJ1-6
v_call: TRBV28

cdr3_nt: TGTGCCAGCAATGAGGCCCAGGACAAAAACACTGAAGCTTTCTTT
cdr3_aa: CASNEAQDKNTEAFF
d_call: .
clone_size: once
j_call: TRBJ1-1
v_call: TRBV2

cdr3_nt: TGCGCCAGCAACGAGGGAAATACGAACACCGGGGAGCTGTTTTTT
cdr3_aa: CASNEGNTNTGELFF
d_call: .
clone_size: .
j_call: TRBJ2-2
v_call: TRBV5-1

cdr3_nt: TGTGCCAGCAGCCTTTCAGGGGAACGGACAGATACGCAGTATTTT
cdr3_aa: CASSLSGERTDTQYF
d_call: .
clone_size: .
j_call: TRBJ2-3
v_call: TRBV5-4

cdr3_nt: TGTGCCAGCAGCCTAGCGTCGGCAGGAAATTCTGGAAACACCATATATTTT
cdr3_aa: CASSLASAGNSGNTIYF
d_call: .
clone_size: .
j_call: TRBJ1-3
v_call: TRBV7-6

cdr3_nt: TGTGCCAGCAGCAACAGGGGCCGAAGCTCCTACAATGAGCAGTTCTTC
cdr3_aa: CASSNRGRSSYNEQFF
d_call: TRBD1
clone_size: .
j_call: TRBJ2-1
v_call: TRBV28

cdr3_nt: TGTGCCAGCAGCCTGGACAGGGTTGGTGGCTACACCTTC
cdr3_aa: CASSLDRVGGYTF
d_call: TRBD1
clone_size: once
j_call: TRBJ1-2
v_call: TRBV12-3/TRBV12-4

cdr3_nt: TGTGCCAGCAGTGAGGGAAGAGAGCAGTACTTC
cdr3_aa: CASSEGREQYF
d_call: .
clone_size: many
j_call: TRBJ2-7
v_call: TRBV28

cdr3_nt: TGCAGCGTTCTTACAGGGGACTATGGCTACACCTTC
cdr3_aa: CSVLTGDYGYTF
d_call: TRBD1
clone_size: .
j_call: TRBJ1-2
v_call: TRBV29-1

cdr3_nt: TGTGCCACCAGTGACGCCACTAGCGGGAGGCCAGATACGCAGTATTTT
cdr3_aa: CATSDATSGRPDTQYF
d_call: TRBD2
clone_size: .
j_call: TRBJ2-3
v_call: TRBV24-1

cdr3_nt: TGTGCCAGCAGTTTGTACAGCGGAGAGAGATCAGATACGCAGTATTTT
cdr3_aa: CASSLYSGERSDTQYF
d_call: .
clone_size: once
j_call: TRBJ2-3
v_call: TRBV28

cdr3_nt: TGCGCCAGCAGACACGCATCGGGGACTAGACAAGAGACCCAGTACTTC
cdr3_aa: CASRHASGTRQETQYF
d_call: TRBD2
clone_size: .
j_call: TRBJ2-5
v_call: TRBV5-1

cdr3_nt: TGTGCCAGCAGCTTGGGGCAGGGATCCCCGCAGTATTTT
cdr3_aa: CASSLGQGSPQYF
d_call: .
clone_size: .
j_call: TRBJ2-3
v_call: TRBV5-4

cdr3_nt: TGTGCCAGCAGACAGATGGGGCGAAAACTGTTTTTT
cdr3_aa: CASRQMGRKLFF
d_call: .
clone_size: .
j_call: TRBJ1-4
v_call: TRBV12-3/TRBV12-4

cdr3_nt: TGTGCCAGCAGTTTAGAACAGGGGGGCCGCAACCCTTTCTTT
cdr3_aa: CASSLEQGGRNPFF
d_call: TRBD1
clone_size: .
j_call: TRBJ1-1
v_call: TRBV28